These T cell receptor beta chains were read from a single sample in a study of T-cell memory formation after mild COVID-19. Each CDR3 protein is one row after TCRdb ran MiXCR on the 5' RACE reads. The repertoire holds 30,000 to 40,000 distinct CDR3 sequences, with 10% to 12% as singletons. Specimen: PBMCs or a T cell subset sorted from them (not recorded which). The receptors were gathered from a man aged 18 to 30 who had mild COVID-19 (a few samples of this study predate the infection). Cell type and time point are not known. CDR3s include the opening cysteine and the closing phenylalanine or tryptophan. A D gene is named only where the DNA matches it firmly. Clone size is stated in some rows and not others, as once, few, many or a class when expanded.

>NA|TRBV12-3/TRBV12-4|TRBD1|TRBJ2-1
CASSLRTGGDEQFF
TGTGCCAGCAGTTTAAGAACAGGGGGAGATGAGCAGTTCTTC
>many|TRBV6-1|NA|TRBJ2-3
CATAPGTASTDTQYF
TGTGCCACCGCTCCCGGGACGGCTAGCACAGATACGCAGTATTTT
>NA|TRBV24-1|NA|TRBJ2-1
CATSDLGGNSYNEQFF
TGTGCCACCAGTGATTTGGGGGGGAACTCCTACAATGAGCAGTTCTTC
>few|TRBV7-9|NA|TRBJ2-3
CASSLVLSTDTQYF
TGTGCCAGCAGTTTGGTTCTAAGCACAGATACGCAGTATTTT
>many|TRBV11-2|NA|TRBJ1-6
CASSLVWDSPLHF
TGTGCCAGCAGCTTAGTCTGGGACTCACCCCTCCACTTT
>many|TRBV19|NA|TRBJ1-1
CASTPGIGGTEAFF
TGTGCCAGTACCCCCGGGATTGGGGGCACTGAAGCTTTCTTT
>many|TRBV12-3/TRBV12-4|NA|TRBJ1-2
CASSDDGYGYTF
TGTGCCAGCAGTGACGACGGTTATGGCTACACCTTC
>many|TRBV29-1|NA|TRBJ2-7
CSARVDLSYEQYF
TGCAGCGCCCGGGTCGACCTCTCCTACGAGCAGTACTTC
>many|TRBV6-5|TRBD1|TRBJ1-1
CAAGQGARKTEAFF
TGTGCCGCCGGACAGGGGGCTAGAAAGACTGAAGCTTTCTTT
>many|TRBV20-1|TRBD1|TRBJ2-5
CSASRQGETQYF
TGCAGTGCCTCGCGACAGGGGGAGACCCAGTACTTC
>many|TRBV20-1|NA|TRBJ2-3
CSAPLEDSTDTQYF
TGCAGTGCTCCTCTGGAGGACAGCACAGATACGCAGTATTTT
>NA|TRBV27|NA|TRBJ2-1
CASSSTTSGNEQFF
TGTGCCAGCAGTTCCACAACCTCCGGGAATGAGCAGTTCTTC
>NA|TRBV12-3/TRBV12-4|NA|TRBJ2-3
CASSSRGDTQYF
TGTGCCAGCAGCTCTCGGGGGGATACGCAGTATTTT
>many|TRBV7-2|TRBD2|TRBJ2-3
CASSRLADYTDTQYF
TGTGCCAGCAGCAGACTAGCGGATTACACAGATACGCAGTATTTT
>NA|TRBV20-1|TRBD2|TRBJ2-1
CSARASGRRYNEQFF
TGCAGTGCTAGAGCGAGCGGGAGGCGGTACAATGAGCAGTTCTTC
>many|TRBV20-1|TRBD1|TRBJ1-1
CSARDPEGGRGSEAFF
TGCAGTGCTAGAGATCCTGAAGGGGGCCGAGGGTCTGAAGCTTTCTTT
>many|TRBV20-1|NA|TRBJ1-3
CSAREAQGVNTIYF
TGCAGTGCTAGAGAGGCCCAGGGTGTAAACACCATATATTTT
>many|TRBV5-1|NA|TRBJ1-4
CASSPGRDNEKLFF
TGCGCCAGCAGCCCGGGACGGGATAATGAAAAACTGTTTTTT
>many|TRBV24-1|NA|TRBJ2-2
CATSLSRTGELFF
TGTGCCACCAGTCTATCCCGCACCGGGGAGCTGTTTTTT
>many|TRBV28|NA|TRBJ1-2
CASSLRDKRGYTF
TGTGCCAGCAGCCTCCGGGACAAACGAGGCTACACCTTC
>NA|TRBV6-2/TRBV6-3|TRBD2|TRBJ2-2
CASSSAGGPDGELFF
TGTGCCAGCAGTTCAGCGGGGGGGCCCGACGGGGAGCTGTTTTTT
>many|TRBV7-8|NA|TRBJ1-2
CASSLWQSNGYTF
TGTGCCAGCAGCTTATGGCAGTCCAACGGCTACACCTTC
>many|TRBV7-9|NA|TRBJ1-2
CASSSGSNYGYTF
TGTGCCAGCAGCTCCGGCAGCAACTATGGCTACACCTTC
>many|TRBV4-2|TRBD1|TRBJ1-6
CASSQEQGAYSPLHF
TGTGCCAGCAGCCAAGAACAGGGGGCCTATTCACCCCTCCACTTT
>many|TRBV5-1|NA|TRBJ2-2
CASSLAGVKAGELFF
TGCGCCAGCAGCTTGGCTGGAGTGAAGGCCGGGGAGCTGTTTTTT
>many|TRBV5-5|NA|TRBJ2-1
CASSLGESYNEQFF
TGTGCCAGCAGCTTGGGAGAGTCCTACAATGAGCAGTTCTTC
>many|TRBV30|NA|TRBJ1-1
CAWTQDSYTEAFF
TGTGCCTGGACCCAAGACAGTTACACTGAAGCTTTCTTT
>many|TRBV23-1|TRBD1|TRBJ2-3
CASSQSGDRVGSTDTQYF
TGCGCCAGCAGTCAATCGGGGGACAGGGTGGGTAGCACAGATACGCAGTATTTT
>NA|TRBV20-1|TRBD1|TRBJ2-2
CSARPLGQDTGELFF
TGCAGTGCTAGACCCTTGGGACAGGACACCGGGGAGCTGTTTTTT
>many|TRBV5-1|NA|TRBJ2-2
CASSLAAQGSTGELFF
TGCGCCAGCAGCTTGGCCGCGCAGGGGTCCACCGGGGAGCTGTTTTTT
>few|TRBV7-2|NA|TRBJ2-6
CASSLGGDWETANVLTF
TGTGCCAGCAGCTTAGGTGGGGACTGGGAAACGGCCAACGTCCTGACTTTC
>few|TRBV5-1|TRBD2|TRBJ2-5
CASSFSASGAETQYF
TGCGCCAGCAGCTTCAGTGCTAGCGGGGCGGAGACCCAGTACTTC